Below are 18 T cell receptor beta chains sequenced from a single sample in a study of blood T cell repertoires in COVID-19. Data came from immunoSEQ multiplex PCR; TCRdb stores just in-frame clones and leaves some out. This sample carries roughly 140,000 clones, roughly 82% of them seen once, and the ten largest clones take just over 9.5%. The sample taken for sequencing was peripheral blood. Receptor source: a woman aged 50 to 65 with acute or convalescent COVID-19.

The CDR3 DNA reads TGTGCCAGCAGTGAAGGACTAGCGGGAGGGCCCGGGGAGCTGTTTTTT. It is translated as CASSEGLAGGPGELFF. This chain joins TRBV2 and TRBJ2-2; 14 bases match TRBD2. The CDR3 extends over 16 amino acids. Germline V lookup: CDR1 SNHLY, CDR2 FYNNEI. Germline trimming cut 1 base from V and 6 bases from J; bases unmatched to any gene: 1.

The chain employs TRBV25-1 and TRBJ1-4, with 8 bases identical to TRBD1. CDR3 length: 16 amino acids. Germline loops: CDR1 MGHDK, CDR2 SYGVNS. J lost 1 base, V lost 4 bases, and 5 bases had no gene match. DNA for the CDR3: TGTGCCAGCAGTGTGGCAGGGGGCCGAACTAATGAAAAACTGTTTTTT. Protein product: CASSVAGGRTNEKLFF. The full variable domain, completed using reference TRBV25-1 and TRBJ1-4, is EADIYQTPRYLVIGTGKKITLECSQTMGHDKMYWYQQDPGMELHLIHYSYGVNSTEKGDLSSESTVSRIRTEHFPLTLESARPSHTSQYLCASSVAGGRTNEKLFFGSGTQLSVL.

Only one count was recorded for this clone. CDR3 in amino acids: CASSLTASAPTDTQYF. DNA for the CDR3: TGTGCCAGCAGCTTAACGGCAAGCGCCCCTACAGATACGCAGTATTTT. The J gene is TRBJ2-3, the V gene TRBV7-3; no definite D call. V shed 0 bases and J shed 3 bases, with 13 bases lying between them. There are 16 residues in the CDR3. Germline V CDR1 and CDR2: SGHTA, FQGTGA.

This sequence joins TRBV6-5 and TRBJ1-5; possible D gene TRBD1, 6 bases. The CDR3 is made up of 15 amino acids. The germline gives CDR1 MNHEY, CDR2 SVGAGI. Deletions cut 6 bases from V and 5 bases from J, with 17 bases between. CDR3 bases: TGTGCCAGCAGGACCCGGCCAGGGGAATATCAGCCCCAGCATTTT. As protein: CASRTRPGEYQPQHF.

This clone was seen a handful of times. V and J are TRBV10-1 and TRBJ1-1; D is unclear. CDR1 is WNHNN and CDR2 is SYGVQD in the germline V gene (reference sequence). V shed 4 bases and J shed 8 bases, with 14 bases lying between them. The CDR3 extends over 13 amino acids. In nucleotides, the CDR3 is TGCGCCAGCAGTGTAAACCTAGAACGGGAAGCTTTCTTT. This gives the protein CASSVNLEREAFF.

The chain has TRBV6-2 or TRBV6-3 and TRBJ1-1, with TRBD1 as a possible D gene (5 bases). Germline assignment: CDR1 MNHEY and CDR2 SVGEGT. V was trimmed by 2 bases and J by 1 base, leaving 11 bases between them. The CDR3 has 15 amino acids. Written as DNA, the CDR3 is TGTGCCAGCAGTTACAGGGGATTAGCGAACACTGAAGCTTTCTTT. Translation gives CASSYRGLANTEAFF.

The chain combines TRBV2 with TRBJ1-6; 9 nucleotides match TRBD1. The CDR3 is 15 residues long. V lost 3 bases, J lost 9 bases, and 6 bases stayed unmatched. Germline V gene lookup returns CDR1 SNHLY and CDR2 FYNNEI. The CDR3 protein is CASSEMGQGSSPLHF. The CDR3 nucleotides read TGTGCCAGCAGTGAGATGGGACAGGGATCTTCACCCCTCCACTTT. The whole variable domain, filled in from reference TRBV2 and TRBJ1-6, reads EPEVTQTPSHQVTQMGQEVILRCVPISNHLYFYWYRQILGQKVEFLVSFYNNEISEKSEIFDDQFSVERPDGSNFTLKIRSTKLEDSAMYFCASSEMGQGSSPLHFGNGTRLTVT.

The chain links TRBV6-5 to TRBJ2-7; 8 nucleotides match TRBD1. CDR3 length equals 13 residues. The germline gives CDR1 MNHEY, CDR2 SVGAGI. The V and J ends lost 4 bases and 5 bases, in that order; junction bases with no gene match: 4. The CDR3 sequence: CASSLTGVDEQYF. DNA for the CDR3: TGTGCCAGCAGTTTGACAGGGGTGGACGAGCAGTACTTC.

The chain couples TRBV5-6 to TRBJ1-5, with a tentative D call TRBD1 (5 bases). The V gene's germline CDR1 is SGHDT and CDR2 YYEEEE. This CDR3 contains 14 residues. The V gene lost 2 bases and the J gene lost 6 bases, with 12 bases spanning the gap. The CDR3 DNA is TGTGCCAGCAGCTTATTCCTTGGGGCTCAGCCCCAGCATTTT. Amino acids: CASSLFLGAQPQHF.

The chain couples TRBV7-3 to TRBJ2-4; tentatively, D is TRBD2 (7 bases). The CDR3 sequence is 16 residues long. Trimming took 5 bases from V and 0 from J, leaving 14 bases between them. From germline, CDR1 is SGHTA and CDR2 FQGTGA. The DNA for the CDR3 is TGTGCCAGCAGCCCTGAGGGGGGGATAGCCAAAAACATTCAGTACTTC. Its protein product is CASSPEGGIAKNIQYF. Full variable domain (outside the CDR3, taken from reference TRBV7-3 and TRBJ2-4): GAGVSQTPSNKVTEKGKYVELRCDPISGHTALYWYRQSLGQGPEFLIYFQGTGAADDSGLPNDRFFAVRPEGSVSTLKIQRTERGDSAVYLCASSPEGGIAKNIQYFGAGTRLSVL.

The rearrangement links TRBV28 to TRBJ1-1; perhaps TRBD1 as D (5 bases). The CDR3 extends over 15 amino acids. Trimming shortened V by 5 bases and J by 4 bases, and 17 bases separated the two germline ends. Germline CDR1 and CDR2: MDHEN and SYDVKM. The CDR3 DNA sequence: TGTGCCAGCAGTACCGGGGCCGGGAGCATCACTGAAGCTTTCTTT. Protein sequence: CASSTGAGSITEAFF.

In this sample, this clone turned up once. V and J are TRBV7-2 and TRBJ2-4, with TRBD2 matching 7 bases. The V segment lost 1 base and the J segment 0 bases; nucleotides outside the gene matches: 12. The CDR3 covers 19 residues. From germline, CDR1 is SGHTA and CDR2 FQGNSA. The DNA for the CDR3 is TGTGCCAGCAGCTTAGGGGGAGGGAACCCTAGCCTAGCCAAAAACATTCAGTACTTC. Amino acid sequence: CASSLGGGNPSLAKNIQYF.

In nucleotides, the CDR3 is TGTGCCAGCTCACCGGGGCAGTTCGGGAACACTGAAGCTTTCTTT. Protein sequence: CASSPGQFGNTEAFF. The chain employs TRBV18 and TRBJ1-1, with TRBD1 as a possible D gene (5 bases). CDR3 length equals 15 residues. V was clipped by 3 bases and J by 1 base, with 12 bases between them. Germline CDR1 KGHSH, CDR2 LQKENI.

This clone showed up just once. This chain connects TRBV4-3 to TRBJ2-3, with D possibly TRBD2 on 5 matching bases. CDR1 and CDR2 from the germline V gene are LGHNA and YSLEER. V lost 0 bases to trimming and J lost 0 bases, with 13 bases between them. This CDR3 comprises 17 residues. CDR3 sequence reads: CASSQEGEEASTDTQYF. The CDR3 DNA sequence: TGCGCCAGCAGCCAAGAAGGCGAGGAGGCTAGCACAGATACGCAGTATTTT.

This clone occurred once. This CDR3 is CASSPDLYNEQFF. CDR3 bases: TGTGCCAGCAGTCCGGACTTATACAATGAGCAGTTCTTC. This sequence joins TRBV6-2 or TRBV6-3 and TRBJ2-1, with D possibly matching TRBD2 (5 bases). Germline V gene sequence: CDR1 MNHEY, CDR2 SVGEGT. Trimming left V 5 bases short and J 4 bases short, with 9 bases between. The CDR3 consists of 13 residues.

The CDR3 DNA sequence: TGTGCCAGCAGCTCTCTAGCGGGGTCTTTCGCGAACACCGGGGAGCTGTTTTTT. This encodes CASSSLAGSFANTGELFF. The chain uses TRBV6-2 or TRBV6-3 and TRBJ2-2; 9 nucleotides agree with TRBD2. CDR3 size: 18 residues. V dropped 6 bases and J dropped 0; count of bases not matched to a gene: 11. Germline V gives CDR1 MNHEY, CDR2 SVGEGT.

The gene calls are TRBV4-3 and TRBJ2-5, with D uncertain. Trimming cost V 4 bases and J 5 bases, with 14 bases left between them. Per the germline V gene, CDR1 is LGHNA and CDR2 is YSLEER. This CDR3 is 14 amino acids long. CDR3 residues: CASSPRGGAETQYF. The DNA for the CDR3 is TGCGCCAGCAGCCCGCGCGGCGGCGCGGAGACCCAGTACTTC.

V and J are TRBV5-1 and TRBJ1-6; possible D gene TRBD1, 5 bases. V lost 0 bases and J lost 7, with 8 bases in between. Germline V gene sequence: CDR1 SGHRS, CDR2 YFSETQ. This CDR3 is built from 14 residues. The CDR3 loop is CASSLEGVNSPLHF. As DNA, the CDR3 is TGCGCCAGCAGCTTGGAAGGGGTAAATTCACCCCTCCACTTT.